A single sample gave rise to the 2 T cell receptor beta chains below, sequenced in a study of OX40 agonist ivuxolimab in advanced cancers. Some clones are missing from TCRdb's copy, which holds only in-frame ones; the method was immunoSEQ multiplex PCR. The table has tens of thousands of clones, 91% seen once. The starting material was CD4+ or CD8+ T cells sorted from blood, obtained in a trial of the OX40 agonist ivuxolimab. These receptors all come from an adult with an advanced solid tumor such as melanoma, head and neck, liver or kidney cancer.

The V and J genes are TRBV28 and TRBJ2-7; D remains unclear. V was shortened by 4 bases and J by 1 base, with 17 bases between the two germline ends. The CDR3 contains 16 residues. CDR1 is MDHEN, CDR2 SYDVKM, per germline. CDR3 nucleotide sequence: TGTGCCAGCAGTTCCCTGTCCAGCCTCCGTTCCTACGAGCAGTACTTC. Its translation: CASSSLSSLRSYEQYF.

The CDR3 coding sequence is TGTGCCAGCAGTGAACTAGCGGGGACCCCGGAGACCCAGTACTTC. This gives the protein CASSELAGTPETQYF. The V and J genes are TRBV2 and TRBJ2-5; 9 bases fit TRBD2. The CDR3 consists of 15 residues. The germline CDR1 and CDR2 sequences are SNHLY and FYNNEI. With 2 bases clipped from V and 5 bases from J, the junction kept 6 bases outside the gene matches. Full variable domain (outside the CDR3, taken from reference TRBV2 and TRBJ2-5): EPEVTQTPSHQVTQMGQEVILRCVPISNHLYFYWYRQILGQKVEFLVSFYNNEISEKSEIFDDQFSVERPDGSNFTLKIRSTKLEDSAMYFCASSELAGTPETQYFGPGTRLLVL.